The clone carrying this T cell receptor beta chain has a handful of counts. Its target is unknown. TCRdb reanalysed the 5' RACE reads using MiXCR and keeps one entry per CDR3 protein. Among tens of thousands of distinct CDR3 sequences listed, roughly 25% were seen once. This specimen belongs to a study of T-cell memory formation after mild COVID-19. This CDR3 comprises 16 residues. Germline V lookup: CDR1 SQVTM, CDR2 ANQGSEA. J was trimmed by 4 bases and V by 0 bases; bases with no gene match: 7. Whole-study results and caveats: Of the contracting clones, CD4+ ones lay mainly in CM and EM, and CD8+ ones in EMRA.

The chain uses TRBV29-1 and TRBJ2-1; TRBD2 aligns across 9 bases. The clonotype originates from a young man who had mild COVID-19 (a few samples of this study predate the infection). Cell type and time point are not known. What was sequenced was PBMCs or a T cell subset sorted from them (not recorded which). The CDR3 DNA sequence: TGCAGCGTTGAAGATCCGGAGCGGGGGGCGTACAATGAGCAGTTCTTC. This gives the protein CSVEDPERGAYNEQFF.